This T cell receptor (beta chain) comes out of a study of blood T cell repertoires in COVID-19 (dated by TCRdb to between 2020 and 2021). For context, the study as a whole: The collaborator samples originated in the United States, Italy and Spain and spanned the acute and convalescent phases of COVID-19. The material from the prospective study consisted of cDNA or gDNA derived from T cells, B-cell-depleted T cells, or PBMCs. The dataset comprised deeply sampled blood TCRbeta repertoires from subjects exposed to, actively infected with, or recovered from COVID-19. The repertoires were released in a freely available public database meant as a resource for research on the immune response to SARS-CoV-2. Samples were obtained from the ongoing ImmuneRACE study (first 160 participants) and from 1,200 or so subjects provided by 6 global collaborators. The sample metadata nearly always contained a de-identified subject ID, COVID-19 status, age in years and sex. HLA class I and class II types, where available, came from metadata supplied by the sample provider rather than from assay-based typing.

As regards this clone: No cognate antigen has been identified for it. Base-call qualities are not available, and no considerably larger clone is one nucleotide away.

Each collaborating institution followed its own protocols to collect whole blood in K2EDTA tubes. For TCRbeta analysis, collaborators shipped samples as frozen whole blood, isolated PBMCs, or DNA extracted from either of those sample types. Results and caveats for the whole study, not just this receptor: The quantity of clinical and demographic metadata differed by source and by participant and was supplied without curation.

Compared with germline, V lacks 4 bases and J lacks 0 bases; bases without a gene match: 2. The CDR3, cysteine through phenylalanine, is 14 amino acids long. Only the CDR3 portion is preserved as DNA: 42 bases, with reading frame beginning at the first base. CDR1 and CDR2 are drawn from the germline V gene (reference sequence): SEHNR, FQNEAQ. TCRbeta CDR3 regions were amplified from genomic DNA using the immunoSEQ Assay, a bias-controlled multiplex PCR. The original methods were these. Within the assay, amplification of reference gene primers was used to estimate how many nucleated cells each sample contained. To quantify the absolute abundance of each unique TCRbeta CDR3 rearrangement, sequence reads were collapsed and filtered. For each sample, productive Simpson clonality was calculated as the square root of Simpson's diversity index over productive rearrangements. As stored in TCRdb, this immuneACCESS dataset retains in-frame rearrangements with V and J assigned. A fraction of the clones does not appear; measured against another copy, unresolved V genes explain less than half of the discrepancy, and the remainder lacks a known reason. V and J calls and clone size are given by that table; D and trimming were obtained from the DNA. For this sample the table gives about 170,000 clones, of which about four fifths were detected only once. Clones ranked in the top ten supply over 2% of the sample.

Recombination linked TRBV7-9 to TRBJ2-7, with 8 bases aligning to TRBD2. This receptor was identified in a woman older than 75 with acute or convalescent COVID-19. Material for sequencing was peripheral blood. The DNA sequence reads TGTGCCAGCAGCTCCGGGACTAGCTCCTACGAGCAGTACTTC. This gives the protein CASSSGTSSYEQYF.